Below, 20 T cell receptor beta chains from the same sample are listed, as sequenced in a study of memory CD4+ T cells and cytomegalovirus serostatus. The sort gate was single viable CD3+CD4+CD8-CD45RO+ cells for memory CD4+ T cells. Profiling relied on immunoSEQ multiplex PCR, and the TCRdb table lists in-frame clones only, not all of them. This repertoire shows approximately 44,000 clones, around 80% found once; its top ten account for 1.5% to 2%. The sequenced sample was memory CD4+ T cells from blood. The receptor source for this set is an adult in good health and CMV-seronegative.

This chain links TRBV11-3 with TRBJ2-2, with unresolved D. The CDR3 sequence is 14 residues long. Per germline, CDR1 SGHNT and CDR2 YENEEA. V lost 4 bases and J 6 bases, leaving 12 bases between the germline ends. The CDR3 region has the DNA TGTGCCAGCAGCTCCCCCTTTGTATCCGGGGAGCTGTTTTTT. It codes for CASSSPFVSGELFF.

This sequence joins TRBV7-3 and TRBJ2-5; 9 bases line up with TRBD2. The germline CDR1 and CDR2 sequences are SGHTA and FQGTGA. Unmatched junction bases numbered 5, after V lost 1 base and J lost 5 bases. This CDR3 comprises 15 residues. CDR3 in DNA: TGTGCCAGCAGCTTAAGGGGTAGCGGGGGTGAGACCCAGTACTTC. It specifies CASSLRGSGGETQYF. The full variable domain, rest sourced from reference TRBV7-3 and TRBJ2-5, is GAGVSQTPSNKVTEKGKYVELRCDPISGHTALYWYRQSLGQGPEFLIYFQGTGAADDSGLPNDRFFAVRPEGSVSTLKIQRTERGDSAVYLCASSLRGSGGETQYFGPGTRLLVL.

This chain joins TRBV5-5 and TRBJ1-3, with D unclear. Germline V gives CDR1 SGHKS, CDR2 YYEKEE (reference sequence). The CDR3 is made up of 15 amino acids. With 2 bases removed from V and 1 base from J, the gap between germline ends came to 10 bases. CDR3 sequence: CASSFQDLSGNTIYF. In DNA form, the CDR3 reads TGTGCCAGCAGCTTCCAGGATTTATCTGGAAACACCATATATTTT.

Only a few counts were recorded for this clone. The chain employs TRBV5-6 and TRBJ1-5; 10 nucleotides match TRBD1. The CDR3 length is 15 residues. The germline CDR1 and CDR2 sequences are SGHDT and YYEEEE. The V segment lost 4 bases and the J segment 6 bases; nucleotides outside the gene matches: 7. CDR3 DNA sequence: TGTGCCAGCAGCCATTGGGGACAGGGGAGTCAGCCCCAGCATTTT. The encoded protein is CASSHWGQGSQPQHF.

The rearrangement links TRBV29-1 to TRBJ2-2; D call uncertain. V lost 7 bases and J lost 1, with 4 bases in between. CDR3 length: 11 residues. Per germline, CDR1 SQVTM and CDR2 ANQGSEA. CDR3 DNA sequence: TGCAGCGGAAAGAACACCGGGGAGCTGTTTTTT. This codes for CSGKNTGELFF.

CDR3 sequence reads: CASSLHREETEAFF. CDR3 bases: TGTGCCAGCAGTCTACACCGGGAGGAAACTGAAGCTTTCTTT. The chain has TRBV2 and TRBJ1-1, with D uncertain. Germline CDR1 and CDR2: SNHLY and FYNNEI. The CDR3 has 14 residues. The V end lost 5 bases, the J end lost 5 bases, and 15 bases lay between the germline ends.

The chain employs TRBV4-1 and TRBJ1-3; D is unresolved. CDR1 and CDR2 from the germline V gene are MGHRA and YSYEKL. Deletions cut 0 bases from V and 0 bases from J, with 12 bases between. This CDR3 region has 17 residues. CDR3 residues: CASSQEPPISSGNTIYF. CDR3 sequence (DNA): TGCGCCAGCAGCCAAGAGCCCCCAATAAGCTCTGGAAACACCATATATTTT.

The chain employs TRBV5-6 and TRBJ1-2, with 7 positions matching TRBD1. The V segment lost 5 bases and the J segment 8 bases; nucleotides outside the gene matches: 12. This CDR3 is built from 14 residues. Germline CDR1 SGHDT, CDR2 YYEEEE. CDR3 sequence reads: CASRPGQATGGYTF. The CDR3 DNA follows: TGTGCCAGCAGACCCGGACAGGCCACGGGGGGCTACACCTTC.

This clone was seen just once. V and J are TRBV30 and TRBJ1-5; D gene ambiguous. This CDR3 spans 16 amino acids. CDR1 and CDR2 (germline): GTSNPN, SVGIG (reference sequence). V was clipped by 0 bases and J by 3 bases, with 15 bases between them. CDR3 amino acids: CAWSVGFSRHNQPQHF. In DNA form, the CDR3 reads TGTGCCTGGAGTGTGGGTTTTAGCCGACACAATCAGCCCCAGCATTTT.

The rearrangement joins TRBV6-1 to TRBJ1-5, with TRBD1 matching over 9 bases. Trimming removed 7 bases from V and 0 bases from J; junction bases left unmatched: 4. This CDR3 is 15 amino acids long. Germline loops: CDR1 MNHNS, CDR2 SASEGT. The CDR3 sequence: CASIRDRDSNQPQHF. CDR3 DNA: TGTGCCAGCATCCGGGACAGGGATAGCAATCAGCCCCAGCATTTT.

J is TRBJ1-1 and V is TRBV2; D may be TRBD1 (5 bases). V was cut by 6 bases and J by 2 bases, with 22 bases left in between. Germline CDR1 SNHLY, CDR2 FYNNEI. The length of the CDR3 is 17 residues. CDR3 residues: CASSARPLPDTNTEAFF. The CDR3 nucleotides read TGTGCCAGCAGCGCACGCCCCTTACCGGACACTAACACTGAAGCTTTCTTT.

The CDR3: CASSMAGSGYTQYF. CDR3 nucleotides: TGTGCCAGTAGTATGGCGGGGAGTGGGTATACGCAGTATTTT. J is TRBJ2-3 and V is TRBV19, with a tentative D call TRBD2 (6 bases). Germline loops: CDR1 LNHDA, CDR2 SQIVND (reference sequence). This CDR3 is built from 14 residues. The ends were cut back, 3 bases at V and 7 bases at J, with 14 bases in the middle.

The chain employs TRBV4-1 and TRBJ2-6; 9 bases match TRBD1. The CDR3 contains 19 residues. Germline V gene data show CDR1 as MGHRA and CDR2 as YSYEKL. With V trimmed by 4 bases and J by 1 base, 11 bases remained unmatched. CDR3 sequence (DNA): TGCGCCAGCAGCCCGGGGCCGGGACAGGGAACGTCTGGGGCCAACGTCCTGACTTTC. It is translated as CASSPGPGQGTSGANVLTF.

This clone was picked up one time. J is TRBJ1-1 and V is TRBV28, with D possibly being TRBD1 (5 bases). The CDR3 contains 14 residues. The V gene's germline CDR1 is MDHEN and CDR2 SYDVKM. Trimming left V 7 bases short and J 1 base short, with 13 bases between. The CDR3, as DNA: TGTGCCAGCAATGGGCCGGGGCGGAACACTGAAGCTTTCTTT. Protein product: CASNGPGRNTEAFF. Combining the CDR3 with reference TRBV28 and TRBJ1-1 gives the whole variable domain DVKVTQSSRYLVKRTGEKVFLECVQDMDHENMFWYRQDPGLGLRLIYFSYDVKMKEKGDIPEGYSVSREKKERFSLILESASTNQTSMYLCASNGPGRNTEAFFGQGTRLTVV.

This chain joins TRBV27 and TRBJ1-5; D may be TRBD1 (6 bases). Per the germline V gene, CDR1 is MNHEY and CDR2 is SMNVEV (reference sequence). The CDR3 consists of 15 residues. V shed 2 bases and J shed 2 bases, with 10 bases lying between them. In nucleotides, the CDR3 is TGTGCCAGCAGTTTAAATGGGGGCCGCAATCAGCCCCAGCATTTT. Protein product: CASSLNGGRNQPQHF.

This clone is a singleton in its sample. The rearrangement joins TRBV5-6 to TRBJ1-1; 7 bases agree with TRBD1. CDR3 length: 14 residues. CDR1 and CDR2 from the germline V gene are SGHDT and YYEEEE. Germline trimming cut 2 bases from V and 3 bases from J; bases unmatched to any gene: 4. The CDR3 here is CASSFQDRYTEAFF. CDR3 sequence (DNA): TGTGCCAGCAGCTTTCAGGACAGGTACACTGAAGCTTTCTTT. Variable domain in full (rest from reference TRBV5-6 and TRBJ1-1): DAGVTQSPTHLIKTRGQQVTLRCSPKSGHDTVSWYQQALGQGPQFIFQYYEEEERQRGNFPDRFSGHQFPNYSSELNVNALLLGDSALYLCASSFQDRYTEAFFGQGTRLTVV.

CDR3 sequence: CASSPGYEQYF. As DNA, the CDR3 is TGTGCCAGCAGCCCAGGCTACGAGCAGTACTTC. The chain employs TRBV7-8 and TRBJ2-7; D gene uncertain. The CDR3 covers 11 residues. Germline CDR1 and CDR2: SGHVS and FQNEAQ. V lost 5 bases, J lost 3 bases, and 5 bases lay in between.

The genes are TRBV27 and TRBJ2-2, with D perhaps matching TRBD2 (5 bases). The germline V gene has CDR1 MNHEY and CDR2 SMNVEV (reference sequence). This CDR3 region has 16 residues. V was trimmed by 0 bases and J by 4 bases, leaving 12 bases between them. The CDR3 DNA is TGTGCCAGCAGTTTATCGCCCACTAGACTCACCGGGGAGCTGTTTTTT. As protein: CASSLSPTRLTGELFF.

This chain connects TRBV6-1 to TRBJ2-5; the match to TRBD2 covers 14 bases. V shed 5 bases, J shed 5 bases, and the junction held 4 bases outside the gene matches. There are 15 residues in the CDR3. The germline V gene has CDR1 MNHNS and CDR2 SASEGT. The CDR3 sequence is CASSRLAGGPETQYF. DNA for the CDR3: TGTGCCAGCAGTAGACTAGCGGGGGGGCCTGAGACCCAGTACTTC.

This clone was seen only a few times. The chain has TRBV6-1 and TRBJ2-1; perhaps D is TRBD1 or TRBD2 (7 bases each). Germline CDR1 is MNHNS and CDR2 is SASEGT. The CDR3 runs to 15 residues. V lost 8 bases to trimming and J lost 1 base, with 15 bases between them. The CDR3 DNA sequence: TGTGCCAGCTGTAGACAGGGAGGGTCCTACAATGAGCAGTTCTTC. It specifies CASCRQGGSYNEQFF.